The text below deals with one T cell receptor (beta chain). What it recognizes is unknown. The entry originates in a study of siplizumab effects on memory and regulatory T cells. Study-wide findings and caveats: With siplizumab, cumulative frequency of CD4+ memory-derived alloreactive sequences dropped significantly. Among alloreactive clones, only a minor fraction mapped to unstimulated subsets. It seemed that naive T cells were more diverse than memory cells and were major contributors to the alloresponse.

V shed 3 bases and J shed 3 bases, with 11 bases lying between them. In germline, CDR1 is ENHRY, CDR2 SYGVKD. The CDR3 runs 14 residues. The data were produced by immunoSEQ multiplex PCR, yet TCRdb's version contains in-frame clones alone and is incomplete. Of roughly 92,000 clones listed, 85% to 95% are singletons. The receptor comes from a human donor in good health. The rearrangement links TRBV10-3 to TRBJ2-5; D unresolved. The source material was non-Treg CD4+ T cells sorted from blood. The CDR3 loop is CAISELAGEETQYF. CDR3 in DNA: TGTGCCATCAGTGAATTGGCAGGCGAAGAGACCCAGTACTTC.